Each of the 28 T cell receptor beta chains below was sequenced from the same sample in a study of cytomegalovirus exposure and HLA in healthy donors. PCR was performed using 60 Vbeta and 13 Jbeta primers. Generated by immunoSEQ multiplex PCR, the TCRdb table keeps only in-frame clones and is missing some. Of 200,000 to 250,000 clones in the sample, around 79% were seen once. Sequenced: PBMCs. Source of these receptors: a man between 18 and 35 years old in good health and CMV-seronegative.

The V and J genes are TRBV27 and TRBJ2-1, with no clear D. Germline CDR1 reads MNHEY; CDR2 reads SMNVEV (reference sequence). The V gene lost 3 bases and the J gene lost 10 bases, with 13 bases spanning the gap. The CDR3 loop spans 13 amino acids. The chain's CDR3 is CASSLQNPREQFF. The CDR3 DNA follows: TGTGCCAGCAGTTTGCAAAATCCTCGGGAGCAGTTCTTC.

V and J are TRBV18 and TRBJ2-7, with 7 positions matching TRBD1. CDR1 is KGHSH and CDR2 is LQKENI in the germline V gene. Trimming took 2 bases from V and 5 from J; bases not matched to a gene: 9. This CDR3 is built from 15 residues. The CDR3 DNA reads as TGTGCCAGCTCACCATCACAGGGGTTAGGGGACGAGCAGTACTTC. It codes for CASSPSQGLGDEQYF. The full variable domain, its missing parts supplied by reference TRBV18 and TRBJ2-7, is NAGVMQNPRHLVRRRGQEARLRCSPMKGHSHVYWYRQLPEEGLKFMVYLQKENIIDESGMPKERFSAEFPKEGPSILRIQQVVRGDSAAYFCASSPSQGLGDEQYFGPGTRLTVT.

The chain links TRBV21-1 to TRBJ1-2; the table gives TRBD1 as D, unverified against the DNA. TRBV21-1 is labeled a pseudogene. This CDR3 spans 17 amino acids. The CDR3 spells CASSPRRTGPVYYGYTF. For the CDR3, the DNA is TGTGCCAGCAGCCCTAGGAGGACAGGCCCCGTATACTATGGCTACACCTTC.

V usage is TRBV5-1 and J usage is TRBJ2-2; 14 nucleotides agree with TRBD2. J gave up 6 bases and V 3 bases, and 4 bases lay outside the gene matches. The CDR3 has 16 residues. Germline CDR1 reads SGHRS; CDR2 reads YFSETQ. DNA of the CDR3: TGCGCCAGCAGCTCTCCGGGACTAGCGGGGGCCGGGGAGCTGTTTTTT. As protein: CASSSPGLAGAGELFF.

This sequence joins TRBV5-1 and TRBJ2-7; 7 nucleotides match TRBD1. CDR1 is SGHRS and CDR2 is YFSETQ in the germline V gene. CDR3 size: 15 residues. With V trimmed by 2 bases and J by 2 bases, 7 bases remained unmatched. The CDR3 reads CASSLGQVTTYEQYF. The CDR3 DNA sequence: TGCGCCAGCAGCTTAGGACAGGTCACTACCTACGAGCAGTACTTC.

The genes are TRBV18 and TRBJ2-1, with 9 bases identical to TRBD1. The length of the CDR3 is 15 residues. Germline CDR1 KGHSH, CDR2 LQKENI. Trimming removed 4 bases from V and 6 bases from J; junction bases left unmatched: 7. CDR3 sequence reads: CASSLGQGTVNEQFF. Here the CDR3 DNA reads TGTGCCAGCTCACTAGGACAGGGGACCGTCAATGAGCAGTTCTTC.

The chain is built from TRBV5-6 and TRBJ2-5, with 8 bases fitting TRBD1. The V and J ends lost 4 bases and 8 bases, in that order; junction bases with no gene match: 10. This CDR3 is built from 14 residues. Germline V lookup: CDR1 SGHDT, CDR2 YYEEEE. The CDR3 sequence: CASSDGQGRSTQYF. CDR3 DNA: TGTGCCAGCAGCGATGGACAGGGCCGATCAACCCAGTACTTC.

The V and J genes are TRBV29-1 and TRBJ2-5; D might be TRBD1 (5 bases). The closer fit of TRBJ2-7 to the DNA end suggests the J call may be wrong. The CDR3 loop spans 13 amino acids. In germline, CDR1 is SQVTM, CDR2 ANQGSEA. The CDR3 loop reads CSVEGQGAYEQYF. The DNA of the CDR3 is TGCAGCGTTGAAGGGCAAGGGGCCTACGAGCAGTACTTC.

The rearrangement joins TRBV7-3 to TRBJ2-1, with 12 bases that match TRBD1. The CDR3 is made up of 15 amino acids. The J segment lost 7 bases and the V segment lost 6 bases, leaving 7 bases of the junction unmatched. CDR1 SGHTA and CDR2 FQGTGA come from the germline V gene. This chain's CDR3 is CASSHGTGGMNEQFF. In DNA, the CDR3 is TGTGCCAGCAGTCACGGGACAGGGGGCATGAATGAGCAGTTCTTC.

V is TRBV28 and J is TRBJ2-7; D possibly corresponds to TRBD2 (5 bases). The length of the CDR3 is 14 residues. Looked up from germline, CDR1 is MDHEN and CDR2 is SYDVKM. Trimming cost V 6 bases and J 4 bases, with 16 bases left between them. Here the CDR3 reads CASRHMDSLYEQYF. Written as DNA, the CDR3 is TGTGCCAGCAGGCACATGGACTCCCTTTACGAGCAGTACTTC.

This clone was picked up a small number of times. The CDR3 reads CASRDTGPANTGELFF. The CDR3 DNA sequence: TGTGCCAGCAGGGACACAGGTCCCGCGAACACCGGGGAGCTGTTTTTT. This chain connects TRBV4-2 to TRBJ2-2, with D tentatively TRBD1 (5 bases). V dropped 6 bases and J dropped 0 bases, with 14 bases sitting between them. CDR1 and CDR2 from the germline V gene are LGHNA and YNFKEQ. This CDR3 is 16 amino acids long.

This clone appeared a single time. The chain combines TRBV27 with TRBJ1-4; tentatively, D is TRBD1 (6 bases). The length of the CDR3 is 16 residues. CDR1 MNHEY and CDR2 SMNVEV come from the germline V gene (reference sequence). Trimming took 5 bases from V and 6 from J, leaving 19 bases between them. In DNA form, the CDR3 reads TGTGCCAGCAGTCCTCGGACAGTTTGGTCCGATGAAAAACTGTTTTTT. Its protein product is CASSPRTVWSDEKLFF. The full variable domain, with the rest looked up from reference TRBV27 and TRBJ1-4, is EAQVTQNPRYLITVTGKKLTVTCSQNMNHEYMSWYRQDPGLGLRQIYYSMNVEVTDKGDVPEGYKVSRKEKRNFPLILESPSPNQTSLYFCASSPRTVWSDEKLFFGSGTQLSVL.

The V gene is TRBV19, the J gene TRBJ2-7, with 7 nucleotides matching TRBD2. Germline trimming cut 3 bases from V and 0 bases from J; bases unmatched to any gene: 2. Germline V gives CDR1 LNHDA, CDR2 SQIVND (reference sequence). The length of the CDR3 is 14 residues. In DNA, the CDR3 is TGTGCCAGTAGTATCCGGGGGGTCTCCTACGAGCAGTACTTC. It is translated as CASSIRGVSYEQYF. Using reference TRBV19 and TRBJ2-7 for the parts outside the CDR3, the full variable domain is DGGITQSPKYLFRKEGQNVTLSCEQNLNHDAMYWYRQDPGQGLRLIYYSQIVNDFQKGDIAEGYSVSREKKESFPLTVTSAQKNPTAFYLCASSIRGVSYEQYFGPGTRLTVT.

This clone has more than one count but fewer than ten. This specimen includes other DNA sequences encoding the same CDR3. The J gene is TRBJ1-2, the V gene TRBV6-5; TRBD1 might be the D (6 bases). The CDR3 extends over 13 amino acids. Trimming removed 4 bases at V and 2 bases at J, with 8 bases between. Germline CDR1 reads MNHEY; CDR2 reads SVGAGI. Written as DNA, the CDR3 is TGTGCCAGCAGTTCAACAGGGAACTATGGCTACACCTTC. Its protein product is CASSSTGNYGYTF.

The rearrangement links TRBV7-8 to TRBJ1-1; 9 bases are a match to TRBD1. The V and J ends lost 5 bases and 5 bases, in that order; junction bases with no gene match: 12. Looked up from germline, CDR1 is SGHVS and CDR2 is FQNEAQ. This CDR3 is built from 16 residues. The CDR3 spells CASSRDRVISGTEAFF. The CDR3 DNA reads as TGTGCCAGCAGCCGGGACAGGGTCATCTCGGGGACTGAAGCTTTCTTT.

The V and J genes are TRBV4-2 and TRBJ2-6, with TRBD1 matching 7 bases. The CDR3 has 19 amino acids. V shed 1 base and J 0 bases; nucleotides not matched to a gene: 9. Looked up from germline, CDR1 is LGHNA and CDR2 is YNFKEQ. The CDR3 bases are TGTGCCAGCAGCCAAGGCAAAGGACAGGCTCTCTCTGGGGCCAACGTCCTGACTTTC. This gives the protein CASSQGKGQALSGANVLTF.

The chain combines TRBV19 with TRBJ2-4, with a possible D match to TRBD2 (5 bases). Germline loops: CDR1 LNHDA, CDR2 SQIVND (reference sequence). Trimming removed 3 bases from V and 7 bases from J, with 16 bases in between. The CDR3 totals 15 residues. CDR3 amino acids: CASSMAPGLGNIQYF. The DNA for the CDR3 is TGTGCCAGTAGTATGGCTCCAGGACTCGGGAACATTCAGTACTTC.

J is TRBJ1-1 and V is TRBV5-1; D gene uncertain. Germline V gene lookup returns CDR1 SGHRS and CDR2 YFSETQ. The length of the CDR3 is 16 residues. Trimming left V 4 bases short and J 0 bases short, with 16 bases between. This chain's CDR3 is CASSPDPGGMNTEAFF. The CDR3 coding sequence is TGCGCCAGCAGCCCGGACCCCGGCGGGATGAACACTGAAGCTTTCTTT. The whole variable domain, filled in from reference TRBV5-1 and TRBJ1-1, reads KAGVTQTPRYLIKTRGQQVTLSCSPISGHRSVSWYQQTPGQGLQFLFEYFSETQRNKGNFPGRFSGRQFSNSRSEMNVSTLELGDSALYLCASSPDPGGMNTEAFFGQGTRLTVV.

The chain carries TRBV6-5 and TRBJ2-3; possibly TRBD2 for D (5 bases). V lost 6 bases to trimming and J lost 6 bases, with 19 bases between them. Germline CDR1 is MNHEY and CDR2 is SVGAGI. The CDR3 spans 15 residues. CDR3 sequence (DNA): TGTGCCAGCAGCCCTGGACTGCCCCCCTCCGATACGCAGTATTTT. This encodes CASSPGLPPSDTQYF.

Concerning this clone: In the same sample, other DNA sequences code for this CDR3. V gene TRBV5-4 combines with J gene TRBJ2-5, with a tentative D call TRBD1 (6 bases). The CDR3 is made up of 14 amino acids. V dropped 2 bases and J dropped 5 bases, with 13 bases sitting between them. In germline, CDR1 is SGHNT, CDR2 YYREEE (reference sequence). CDR3 sequence reads: CASSFRTVQETQYF. CDR3 DNA sequence: TGTGCCAGCAGCTTCAGGACAGTCCAGGAGACCCAGTACTTC.

A single count supports this clone. The chain couples TRBV2 to TRBJ2-5, with a tentative D call TRBD1 (5 bases). There are 13 residues in the CDR3. V lost 5 bases, J lost 4 bases, and 11 bases lay in between. Germline V gene data show CDR1 as SNHLY and CDR2 as FYNNEI. The CDR3 nucleotides read TGTGCCAGCAGTCAATTTACAGGAGAGACCCAGTACTTC. Protein: CASSQFTGETQYF. Full variable domain (missing parts from reference TRBV2 and TRBJ2-5): EPEVTQTPSHQVTQMGQEVILRCVPISNHLYFYWYRQILGQKVEFLVSFYNNEISEKSEIFDDQFSVERPDGSNFTLKIRSTKLEDSAMYFCASSQFTGETQYFGPGTRLLVL.

The chain combines TRBV18 with TRBJ2-7; the match to TRBD1 covers 7 bases. V trimming: 3 bases; J trimming: 1 base; junction bases outside the gene matches: 6. The CDR3 consists of 15 residues. Germline V lookup: CDR1 KGHSH, CDR2 LQKENI. The CDR3 spells CASSPRQDRSYEQYF. Written as DNA, the CDR3 is TGTGCCAGCTCACCCCGGCAGGACAGGTCCTACGAGCAGTACTTC.

The V gene is TRBV27, the J gene TRBJ1-5, with D possibly TRBD1 on 6 matching bases. The CDR3 runs 16 residues. CDR1 and CDR2 from the germline V gene are MNHEY and SMNVEV (reference sequence). V was pared by 3 bases and J by 2 bases, with 14 bases between. The CDR3 loop is CASSFLGALGNQPQHF. The CDR3 DNA is TGTGCCAGCAGTTTTTTGGGGGCGTTGGGCAATCAGCCCCAGCATTTT.

J is TRBJ2-1 and V is TRBV5-3; D perhaps matches TRBD2 (6 bases). Being an ORF, TRBV5-3 has a function that is uncertain. The CDR3 spans 17 residues. The V and J ends lost 5 bases and 4 bases respectively, with 22 bases between them. The CDR3 nucleotides are TGTGCCAGAAGGCAACGGGTGGAGGGAGGCGGGTACAATGAGCAGTTCTTC. As protein: CARRQRVEGGGYNEQFF.

The chain combines TRBV12-5 with TRBJ1-4, with D possibly TRBD1 on 5 matching bases. The CDR3 is made up of 10 amino acids. The germline V gene has CDR1 LGHNT and CDR2 FRNRAP. CDR3 nucleotide sequence: TGTAACGATCGGGGGGGAAAACTGTTTTTT. This translates into CNDRGGKLFF.

The chain couples TRBV9 to TRBJ2-3, with TRBD2 matching over 11 bases. Germline V gene data show CDR1 as SGDLS and CDR2 as YYNGEE. The CDR3 is 16 residues long. Losses at the gene ends were 4 bases for V and 4 bases for J; bases not matched to a gene: 8. The CDR3, as DNA: TGTGCCAGCAGCTCCCGGACTAGCGGGTATTCAGATACGCAGTATTTT. It codes for CASSSRTSGYSDTQYF.

CDR3 loop: CATSRVDGANYGYTF. CDR3 nucleotide sequence: TGTGCCACCAGCAGAGTTGACGGAGCTAACTATGGCTACACCTTC. This chain uses TRBV15 with TRBJ1-2, with no clear D. V was cut by 1 base and J by 0 bases, with 9 bases left in between. The CDR3 is made up of 15 amino acids. Per the germline V gene, CDR1 is LNHNV and CDR2 is YYDKDF (reference sequence).

The chain uses TRBV7-6 and TRBJ1-1, with D maybe TRBD1 (5 bases). The germline V gene has CDR1 SGHVS and CDR2 FNYEAQ. The CDR3 has 15 amino acids. Trimming took off 1 base at V and 1 base at J, with 10 bases between the two ends. Here the CDR3 reads CASSLGDSRNTEAFF. The CDR3 bases are TGTGCCAGCAGCTTAGGCGACAGCCGGAACACTGAAGCTTTCTTT. The variable domain in full, completed from reference TRBV7-6 and TRBJ1-1, reads GAGVSQSPRYKVTKRGQDVALRCDPISGHVSLYWYRQALGQGPEFLTYFNYEAQQDKSGLPNDRFSAERPEGSISTLTIQRTEQRDSAMYRCASSLGDSRNTEAFFGQGTRLTVV.